The 19 T cell receptor beta chains presented below share a single source sample, sequenced in a study of identical twins. Using its own MiXCR run on the 5' RACE reads, TCRdb lists one record per CDR3 protein. In the table there are approximately 600,000 distinct CDR3 sequences, around 7.4% of which are singletons. This same sample was also taken into another study, of yellow fever vaccine responses in identical twins.

Source material: PBMCs. These receptor sequences come from a woman aged 18-29 years in good health.

This clonotype turned up a few times. The chain employs TRBV7-2 and TRBJ2-3, with TRBD2 as a possible D gene (5 bases). Looked up from germline, CDR1 is SGHTA and CDR2 is FQGNSA. The CDR3 sequence is 18 residues long. V lost 5 bases to trimming and J lost 3 bases, with 24 bases between them. The CDR3 protein is CASSVGLVTGTGTDTQYF. The CDR3 nucleotides read TGTGCCAGCAGCGTAGGCTTGGTGACTGGTACGGGGACAGATACGCAGTATTTT.

A few counts support this clonotype. The chain employs TRBV15 and TRBJ2-1, with 9 bases identical to TRBD2. The V gene's germline CDR1 is LNHNV and CDR2 YYDKDF (reference sequence). The junction had 3 bases not matched to a gene; V was cut back by 0 bases and J by 6 bases. The CDR3 runs 15 residues. CDR3 amino acids: CATSRDRSGSNEQFF. The CDR3 nucleotides read TGTGCCACCAGCAGAGATCGTAGCGGGAGCAATGAGCAGTTCTTC. Combining the CDR3 with reference TRBV15 and TRBJ2-1 gives the whole variable domain DAMVIQNPRYQVTQFGKPVTLSCSQTLNHNVMYWYQQKSSQAPKLLFHYYDKDFNNEADTPDNFQSRRPNTSFCFLDIRSPGLGDTAMYLCATSRDRSGSNEQFFGPGTRLTVL.

Many counts were recorded for this clonotype. The chain links TRBV7-8 to TRBJ2-1; D ambiguous. CDR3 length equals 16 residues. With 1 base removed from V and 8 bases from J, the gap between germline ends came to 18 bases. Per the germline V gene, CDR1 is SGHVS and CDR2 is FQNEAQ. This chain's CDR3 is CASSLGAPFSVHEQFF. The CDR3 nucleotides read TGTGCCAGCAGCTTAGGGGCGCCATTTTCGGTCCATGAGCAGTTCTTC.

This sequence joins TRBV5-1 and TRBJ1-2; D remains unclear. This CDR3 contains 17 residues. Germline V gene lookup returns CDR1 SGHRS and CDR2 YFSETQ. Between the trimmed V and J ends, which lost 0 bases and 6 bases, there was a span of 21 bases. The CDR3 spells CASSLAPSPAGVDGYTF. The CDR3 nucleotides read TGCGCCAGCAGCTTGGCCCCGTCGCCAGCAGGCGTCGATGGCTACACCTTC. Complete variable domain (other parts from reference TRBV5-1 and TRBJ1-2): KAGVTQTPRYLIKTRGQQVTLSCSPISGHRSVSWYQQTPGQGLQFLFEYFSETQRNKGNFPGRFSGRQFSNSRSEMNVSTLELGDSALYLCASSLAPSPAGVDGYTFGSGTRLTVV.

The chain has TRBV7-9 and TRBJ1-4; the D is unclear. The CDR3 spans 15 residues. Looked up from germline, CDR1 is SEHNR and CDR2 is FQNEAQ (reference sequence). V lost 1 base and J 5 bases, leaving 11 bases between the germline ends. This CDR3 is CASSLGRIQNEKLFF. The CDR3 region has the DNA TGTGCCAGCAGCTTAGGACGGATACAAAATGAAAAACTGTTTTTT. Looking up the rest from reference TRBV7-9 and TRBJ1-4 gives the full variable domain: DTGVSQNPRHKITKRGQNVTFRCDPISEHNRLYWYRQTLGQGPEFLTYFQNEAQLEKSRLLSDRFSAERPKGSFSTLEIQRTEQGDSAMYLCASSLGRIQNEKLFFGSGTQLSVL.

The V and J genes are TRBV28 and TRBJ2-2; the match to TRBD1 covers 9 bases. The CDR3 totals 18 residues. In germline, CDR1 is MDHEN, CDR2 SYDVKM. Trimming at V came to 5 bases and at J to 4 bases, leaving 14 bases not matched to a gene. This CDR3 is CASSPPSRDRVSTGELFF. As DNA, the CDR3 is TGTGCCAGCAGTCCACCCTCCCGGGACAGGGTGTCCACCGGGGAGCTGTTTTTT.

This clonotype has at least ten counts. This chain joins TRBV11-2 and TRBJ2-5, with 7 bases aligning to TRBD1. The CDR3 totals 15 residues. CDR1 SGHAT and CDR2 FQNNGV come from the germline V gene. V lost 3 bases, J lost 1 base, and 5 bases stayed unmatched. This CDR3 reads CASSFGDRRQETQYF. CDR3 DNA: TGTGCCAGCAGCTTTGGGGACAGACGCCAAGAGACCCAGTACTTC.

There are many counts of this clonotype. The chain links TRBV20-1 to TRBJ2-3, with TRBD1 matching over 7 bases. CDR3 length equals 14 residues. The ends lost 5 bases at V and 2 bases at J; junction bases unmatched: 7. Per germline, CDR1 DFQATT and CDR2 SNEGSKA (reference sequence). The CDR3 DNA is TGCAGTGCTGAAGGCAGGGGGAACACAGATACGCAGTATTTT. It specifies CSAEGRGNTDTQYF.

This clonotype was found many times. V is TRBV21-1 and J is TRBJ1-5; TRBD1 is the table's D call, not checked against the DNA. TRBV21-1 is reported as a pseudogene. The CDR3 extends over 17 amino acids. CDR3 sequence: CASSRRQGPSFYQPQHF. The CDR3 nucleotides read TGTGCCAGCAGCAGAAGACAGGGGCCTTCATTCTATCAGCCCCAGCATTTT.

The chain employs TRBV12-3 or TRBV12-4 and TRBJ2-7, with 14 positions matching TRBD2. V lost 4 bases and J lost 9; bases outside the gene matches: 2. The CDR3 runs 13 residues. The CDR3 bases are TGTGCCAGCAGTTCGGGACTAGCGGGAGTGCAGTACTTC. This sequence encodes CASSSGLAGVQYF.

The chain employs TRBV7-3 and TRBJ2-2, with 10 bases matching TRBD2. V dropped 5 bases and J dropped 2; count of bases not matched to a gene: 14. The V gene's germline CDR1 is SGHTA and CDR2 FQGTGA. The CDR3 spans 19 residues. CDR3 in DNA: TGTGCCAGCAGCCTGACCGGGACTAGCGCCATGTTTAACACCGGGGAGCTGTTTTTT. Encoded protein: CASSLTGTSAMFNTGELFF.

This clonotype appeared many times. In DNA, the CDR3 is TGTGCCATCAGTGAGTCGGCGCAGCTATACAATGAGCAGTTCTTC. The encoded protein is CAISESAQLYNEQFF. This chain uses TRBV10-3 with TRBJ2-1; D remains ambiguous. Germline assignment: CDR1 ENHRY and CDR2 SYGVKD. V was pared by 0 bases and J by 4 bases, with 10 bases between. CDR3 length: 15 amino acids.

This clonotype was seen a few times. The genes are TRBV6-5 and TRBJ2-2; TRBD1 matches 8 bases. This CDR3 is 14 amino acids long. Germline V gives CDR1 MNHEY, CDR2 SVGAGI. V gave up 2 bases and J gave up 7 bases; unmatched junction bases: 3. CDR3 DNA sequence: TGTGCCAGCAGTTACGGACAGGGCATCGGGGAGCTGTTTTTT. The encoded protein is CASSYGQGIGELFF.

V usage is TRBV13 and J usage is TRBJ2-3; 7 positions match TRBD2. The CDR3 loop spans 14 amino acids. V trimming: 4 bases; J trimming: 6 bases; junction bases outside the gene matches: 7. From germline, CDR1 is PRHDT and CDR2 FYEKMQ (reference sequence). Here the CDR3 reads CASSWGTTADTQYF. CDR3 nucleotides: TGTGCCAGCAGCTGGGGGACTACCGCCGATACGCAGTATTTT.

This clonotype occurred many times. V usage is TRBV10-2 and J usage is TRBJ1-2; TRBD1 is a possible D gene (6 bases). Looked up from germline, CDR1 is WSHSY and CDR2 is SAAADI. The CDR3 is made up of 15 amino acids. V was cut by 3 bases and J by 4 bases, with 15 bases left in between. The CDR3 coding sequence is TGCGCCAGCAGTGAACCAGGGGAAGCCTCCTATGGCTACACCTTC. It yields the protein CASSEPGEASYGYTF.

This clonotype was observed at least ten times. The rearrangement joins TRBV11-3 to TRBJ1-1, with 8 bases that match TRBD1. This CDR3 region has 14 residues. CDR1 is SGHNT, CDR2 YENEEA, per germline. After removal of 5 bases from V and 5 bases from J, the junction contained 7 bases not matched to a gene. The CDR3 spells CASSAGQGRTEAFF. The CDR3 DNA is TGTGCCAGCAGCGCCGGACAGGGTAGGACTGAAGCTTTCTTT.

This clonotype was found many times. This chain uses TRBV11-2 with TRBJ2-4; 11 bases are a match to TRBD2. Germline lookup yields CDR1 SGHAT and CDR2 FQNNGV. J was trimmed by 15 bases and V by 5 bases; bases with no gene match: 6. This CDR3 contains 12 residues. The CDR3: CASSDSGGAWYF. The CDR3 DNA is TGTGCCAGCAGCGATAGCGGGGGGGCTTGGTACTTC.

CDR3 loop: CASSLSDRDIKTQYF. Here the CDR3 DNA reads TGCGCCAGCAGCTTGTCGGACAGGGATATTAAGACCCAGTACTTC. The V call is TRBV5-1, the J call TRBJ2-5; TRBD1 aligns across 8 bases. V trimming: 1 base; J trimming: 6 bases; junction bases outside the gene matches: 8. From germline, CDR1 is SGHRS and CDR2 YFSETQ. This CDR3 is built from 15 residues.

At least ten counts were recorded for this clonotype. This chain connects TRBV7-6 to TRBJ2-2, with 10 bases identical to TRBD2. J lost 6 bases, V lost 1 base, and 2 bases had no gene match. The V gene's germline CDR1 is SGHVS and CDR2 FNYEAQ. The CDR3 spans 15 residues. CDR3 nucleotide sequence: TGTGCCAGCAGCTTAGGTAGCGGGAGGTCCGGGGAGCTGTTTTTT. Translating it yields CASSLGSGRSGELFF.